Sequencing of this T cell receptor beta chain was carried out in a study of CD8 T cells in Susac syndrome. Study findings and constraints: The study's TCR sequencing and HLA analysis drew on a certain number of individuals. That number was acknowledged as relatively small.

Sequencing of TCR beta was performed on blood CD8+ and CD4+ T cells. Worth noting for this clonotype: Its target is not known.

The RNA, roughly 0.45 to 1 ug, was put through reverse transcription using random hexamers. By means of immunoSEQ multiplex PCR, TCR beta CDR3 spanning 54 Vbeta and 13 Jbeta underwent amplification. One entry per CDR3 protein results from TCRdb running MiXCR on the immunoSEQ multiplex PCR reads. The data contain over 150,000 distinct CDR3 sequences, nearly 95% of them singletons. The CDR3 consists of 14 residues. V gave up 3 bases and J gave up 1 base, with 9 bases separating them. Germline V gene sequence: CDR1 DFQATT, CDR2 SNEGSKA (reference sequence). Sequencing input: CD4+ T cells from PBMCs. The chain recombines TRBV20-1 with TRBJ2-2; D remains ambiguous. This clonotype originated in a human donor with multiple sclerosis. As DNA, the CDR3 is TGCAGTGCTAGCGGAGAACTGAACACCGGGGAGCTGTTTTTT. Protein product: CSASGELNTGELFF.